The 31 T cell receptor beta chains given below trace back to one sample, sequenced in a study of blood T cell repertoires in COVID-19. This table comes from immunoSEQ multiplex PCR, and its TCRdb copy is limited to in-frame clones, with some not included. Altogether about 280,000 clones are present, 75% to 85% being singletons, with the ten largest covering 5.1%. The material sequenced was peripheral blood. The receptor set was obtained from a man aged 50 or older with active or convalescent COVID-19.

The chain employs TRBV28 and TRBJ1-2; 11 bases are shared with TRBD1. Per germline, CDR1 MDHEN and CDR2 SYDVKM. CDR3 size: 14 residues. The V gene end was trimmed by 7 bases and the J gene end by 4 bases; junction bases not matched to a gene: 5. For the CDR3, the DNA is TGTGCCAGCAAATCCGGGACAGGGGGCTATGGCTACACCTTC. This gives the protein CASKSGTGGYGYTF.

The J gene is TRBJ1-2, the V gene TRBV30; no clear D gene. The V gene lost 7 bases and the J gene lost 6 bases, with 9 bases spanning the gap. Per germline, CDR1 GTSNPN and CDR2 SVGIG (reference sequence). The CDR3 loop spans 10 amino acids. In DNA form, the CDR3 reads TGTGCCTTAATCCGGGATGGCTACACCTTC. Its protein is CALIRDGYTF. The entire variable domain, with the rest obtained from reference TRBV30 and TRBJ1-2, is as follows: SQTIHQWPATLVQPVGSPLSLECTVEGTSNPNLYWYRQAAGRGLQLLFYSVGIGQISSEVPQNLSASRPQDRQFILSSKKLLLSDSGFYLCALIRDGYTFGSGTRLTVV.

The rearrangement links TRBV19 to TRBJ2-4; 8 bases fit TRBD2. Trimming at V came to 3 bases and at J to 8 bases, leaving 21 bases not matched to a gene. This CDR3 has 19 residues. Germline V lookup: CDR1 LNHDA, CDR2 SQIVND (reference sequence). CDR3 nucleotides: TGTGCCAGTAGTATGAGTGAGGGATCGGCAGCGGGAGCAGGTGACATTCAGTACTTC. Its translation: CASSMSEGSAAGAGDIQYF.

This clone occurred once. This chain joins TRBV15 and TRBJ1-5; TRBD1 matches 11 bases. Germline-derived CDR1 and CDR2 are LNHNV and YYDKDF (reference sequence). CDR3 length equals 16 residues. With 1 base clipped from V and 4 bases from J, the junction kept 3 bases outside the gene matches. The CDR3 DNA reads TGTGCCACCAGCAGAGTTGGACAGGGGGCGAATCAGCCCCAGCATTTT. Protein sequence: CATSRVGQGANQPQHF.

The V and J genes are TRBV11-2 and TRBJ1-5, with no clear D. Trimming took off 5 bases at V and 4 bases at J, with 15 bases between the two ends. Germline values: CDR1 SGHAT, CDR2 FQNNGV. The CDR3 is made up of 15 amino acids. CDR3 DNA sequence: TGTGCCAGCAGCACCGGACCCATAGCGAATCAGCCCCAGCATTTT. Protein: CASSTGPIANQPQHF. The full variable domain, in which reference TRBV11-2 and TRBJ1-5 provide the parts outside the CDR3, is EAGVAQSPRYKIIEKRQSVAFWCNPISGHATLYWYQQILGQGPKLLIQFQNNGVVDDSQLPKDRFSAERLKGVDSTLKIQPAKLEDSAVYLCASSTGPIANQPQHFGDGTRLSIL.

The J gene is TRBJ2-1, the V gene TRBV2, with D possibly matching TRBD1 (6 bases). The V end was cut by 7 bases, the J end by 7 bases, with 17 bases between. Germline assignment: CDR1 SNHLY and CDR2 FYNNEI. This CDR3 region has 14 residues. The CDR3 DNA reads TGTGCCAGCAAGGGGGAGAAAAGGGATAATGAGCAGTTCTTC. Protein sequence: CASKGEKRDNEQFF.

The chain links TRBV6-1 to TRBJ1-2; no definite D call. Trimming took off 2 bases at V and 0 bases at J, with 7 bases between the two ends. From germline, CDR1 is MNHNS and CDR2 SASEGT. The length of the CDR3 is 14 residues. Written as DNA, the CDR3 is TGTGCCAGCAGTGAACCCCGAGCTAACTATGGCTACACCTTC. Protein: CASSEPRANYGYTF.

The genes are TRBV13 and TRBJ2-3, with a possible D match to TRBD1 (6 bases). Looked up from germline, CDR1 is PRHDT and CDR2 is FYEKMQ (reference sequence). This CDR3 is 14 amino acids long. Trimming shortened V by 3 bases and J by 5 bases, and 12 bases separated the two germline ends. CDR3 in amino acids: CASSLQGYGDTQYF. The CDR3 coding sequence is TGTGCCAGCAGCTTGCAGGGGTACGGAGATACGCAGTATTTT.

The CDR3 region is CASSPKQGPPSGANVLTF. CDR3 DNA: TGTGCCAGCAGCCCGAAACAGGGTCCCCCCTCTGGGGCCAACGTCCTGACTTTC. This sequence joins TRBV5-4 and TRBJ2-6; tentative D call: TRBD1 (6 bases). Germline V gives CDR1 SGHNT, CDR2 YYREEE (reference sequence). The germline V and J ends were trimmed by 4 bases and 0 bases, with 17 bases remaining between them. This CDR3 has 18 residues.

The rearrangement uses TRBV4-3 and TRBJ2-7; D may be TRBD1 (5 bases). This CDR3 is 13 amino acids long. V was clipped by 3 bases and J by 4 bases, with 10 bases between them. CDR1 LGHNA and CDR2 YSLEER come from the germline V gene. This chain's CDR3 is CASSQNQGYEQYF. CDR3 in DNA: TGCGCCAGCAGCCAGAATCAGGGATACGAGCAGTACTTC.

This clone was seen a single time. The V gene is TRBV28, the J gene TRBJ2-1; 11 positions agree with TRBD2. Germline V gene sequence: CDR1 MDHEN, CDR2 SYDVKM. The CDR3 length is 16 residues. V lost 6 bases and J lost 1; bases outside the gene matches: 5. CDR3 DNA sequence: TGTGCCAGCAGATTAACTAGCGGGAGATCCTACAATGAGCAGTTCTTC. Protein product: CASRLTSGRSYNEQFF.

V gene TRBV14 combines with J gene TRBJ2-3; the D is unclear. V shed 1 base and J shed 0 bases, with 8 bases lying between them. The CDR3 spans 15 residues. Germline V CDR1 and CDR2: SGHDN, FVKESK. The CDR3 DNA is TGTGCCAGCAGCCAAGGGGCAGGCAGCACAGATACGCAGTATTTT. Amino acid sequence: CASSQGAGSTDTQYF.

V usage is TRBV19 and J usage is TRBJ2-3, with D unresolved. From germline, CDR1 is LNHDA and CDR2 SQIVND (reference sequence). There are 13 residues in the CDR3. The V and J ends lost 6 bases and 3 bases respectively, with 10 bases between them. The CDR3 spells CASSQESTDTQYF. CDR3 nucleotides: TGTGCCAGTAGCCAGGAATCGACAGATACGCAGTATTTT. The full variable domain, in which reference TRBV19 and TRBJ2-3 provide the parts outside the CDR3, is DGGITQSPKYLFRKEGQNVTLSCEQNLNHDAMYWYRQDPGQGLRLIYYSQIVNDFQKGDIAEGYSVSREKKESFPLTVTSAQKNPTAFYLCASSQESTDTQYFGPGTRLTVL.

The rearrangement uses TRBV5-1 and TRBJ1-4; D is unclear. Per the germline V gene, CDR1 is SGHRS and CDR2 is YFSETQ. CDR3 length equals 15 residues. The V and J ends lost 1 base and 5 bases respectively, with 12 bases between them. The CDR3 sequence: CASSLFGSFNEKLFF. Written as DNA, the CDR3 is TGCGCCAGCAGCTTGTTTGGCAGTTTCAATGAAAAACTGTTTTTT.

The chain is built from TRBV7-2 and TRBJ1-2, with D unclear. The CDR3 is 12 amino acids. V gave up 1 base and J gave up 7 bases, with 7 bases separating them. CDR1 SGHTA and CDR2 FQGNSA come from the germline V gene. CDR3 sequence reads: CASSLEVGGYTF. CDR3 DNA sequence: TGTGCCAGCAGCTTAGAAGTCGGTGGCTACACCTTC.

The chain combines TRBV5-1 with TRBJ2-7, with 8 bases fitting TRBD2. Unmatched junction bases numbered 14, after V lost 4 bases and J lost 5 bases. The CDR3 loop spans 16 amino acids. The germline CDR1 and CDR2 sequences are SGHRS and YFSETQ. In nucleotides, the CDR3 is TGCGCCAGCAGCCTAGGTTGGATAGCGGGAAAAGACGAGCAGTACTTC. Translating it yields CASSLGWIAGKDEQYF. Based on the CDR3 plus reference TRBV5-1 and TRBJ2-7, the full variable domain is KAGVTQTPRYLIKTRGQQVTLSCSPISGHRSVSWYQQTPGQGLQFLFEYFSETQRNKGNFPGRFSGRQFSNSRSEMNVSTLELGDSALYLCASSLGWIAGKDEQYFGPGTRLTVT.

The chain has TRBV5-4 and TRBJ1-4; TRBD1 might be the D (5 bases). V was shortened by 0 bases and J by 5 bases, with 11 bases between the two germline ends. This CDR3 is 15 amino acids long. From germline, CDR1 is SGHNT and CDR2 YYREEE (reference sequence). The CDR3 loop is CASSLEAGQNEKLFF. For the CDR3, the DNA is TGTGCCAGCAGCTTGGAGGCAGGACAAAATGAAAAACTGTTTTTT.

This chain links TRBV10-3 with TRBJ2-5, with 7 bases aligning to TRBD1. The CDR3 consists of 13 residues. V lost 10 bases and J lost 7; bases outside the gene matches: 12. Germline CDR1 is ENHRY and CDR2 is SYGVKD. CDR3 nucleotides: TGTGCCACAGGAACAGGGGTCGACGGGACCCAGTACTTC. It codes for CATGTGVDGTQYF.

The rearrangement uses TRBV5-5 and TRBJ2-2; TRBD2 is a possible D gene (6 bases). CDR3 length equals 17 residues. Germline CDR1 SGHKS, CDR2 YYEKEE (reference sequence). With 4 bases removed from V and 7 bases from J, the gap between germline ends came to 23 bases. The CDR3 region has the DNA TGTGCCAGCAGCCGCCACTGGAGTCGGGGGACGGGCGGGGAGCTGTTTTTT. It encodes CASSRHWSRGTGGELFF. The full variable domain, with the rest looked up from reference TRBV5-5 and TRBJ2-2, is DAGVTQSPTHLIKTRGQQVTLRCSPISGHKSVSWYQQVLGQGPQFIFQYYEKEERGRGNFPDRFSARQFPNYSSELNVNALLLGDSALYLCASSRHWSRGTGGELFFGEGSRLTVL.

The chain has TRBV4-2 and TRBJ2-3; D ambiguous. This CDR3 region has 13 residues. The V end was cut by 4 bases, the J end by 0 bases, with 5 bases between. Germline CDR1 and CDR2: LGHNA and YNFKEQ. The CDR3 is CASSPQSTDTQYF. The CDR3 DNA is TGTGCCAGCAGCCCCCAAAGCACAGATACGCAGTATTTT.

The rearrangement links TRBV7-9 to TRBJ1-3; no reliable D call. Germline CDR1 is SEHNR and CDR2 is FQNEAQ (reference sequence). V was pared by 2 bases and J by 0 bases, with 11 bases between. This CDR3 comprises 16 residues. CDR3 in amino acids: CASSLNRGYSGNTIYF. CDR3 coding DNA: TGTGCCAGCAGCTTAAACCGGGGATACTCTGGAAACACCATATATTTT.

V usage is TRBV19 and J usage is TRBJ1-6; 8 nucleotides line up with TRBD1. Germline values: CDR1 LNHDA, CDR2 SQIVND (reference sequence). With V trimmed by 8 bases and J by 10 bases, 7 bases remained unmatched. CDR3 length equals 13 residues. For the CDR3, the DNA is TGTGCCAGTCAGGGGGCGCGGGGATCACCCCTCCACTTT. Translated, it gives CASQGARGSPLHF. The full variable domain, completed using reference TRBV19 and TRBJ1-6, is DGGITQSPKYLFRKEGQNVTLSCEQNLNHDAMYWYRQDPGQGLRLIYYSQIVNDFQKGDIAEGYSVSREKKESFPLTVTSAQKNPTAFYLCASQGARGSPLHFGNGTRLTVT.

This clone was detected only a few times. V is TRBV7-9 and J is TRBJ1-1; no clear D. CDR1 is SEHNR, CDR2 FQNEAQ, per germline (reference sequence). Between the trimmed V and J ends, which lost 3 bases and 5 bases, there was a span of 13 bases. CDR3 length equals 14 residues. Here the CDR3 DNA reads TGTGCCAGCAGCTTGAGTCGGATGAGGACTGAAGCTTTCTTT. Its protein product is CASSLSRMRTEAFF.

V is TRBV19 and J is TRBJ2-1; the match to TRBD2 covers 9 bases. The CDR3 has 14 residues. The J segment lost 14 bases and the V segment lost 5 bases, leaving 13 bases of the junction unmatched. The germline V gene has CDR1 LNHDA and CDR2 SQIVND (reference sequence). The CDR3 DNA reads TGTGCCAGTAGTCCTATCAGTAGCGGGAGAGGAGAGTTCTTC. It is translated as CASSPISSGRGEFF.

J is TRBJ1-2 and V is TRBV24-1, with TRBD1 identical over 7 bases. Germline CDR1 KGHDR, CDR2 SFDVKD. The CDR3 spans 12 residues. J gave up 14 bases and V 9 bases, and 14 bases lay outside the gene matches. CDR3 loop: CATANSGQLLTF. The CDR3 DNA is TGTGCCACCGCTAACTCGGGACAGCTGTTAACCTTC.

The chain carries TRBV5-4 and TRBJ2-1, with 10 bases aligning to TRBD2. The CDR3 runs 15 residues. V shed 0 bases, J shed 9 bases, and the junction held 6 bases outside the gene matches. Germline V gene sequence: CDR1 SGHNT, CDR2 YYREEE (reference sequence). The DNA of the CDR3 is TGTGCCAGCAGCTTGGCCGGGGTAGCGGGAGGTGAGCAGTTCTTC. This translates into CASSLAGVAGGEQFF. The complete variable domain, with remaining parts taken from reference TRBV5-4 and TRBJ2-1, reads ETGVTQSPTHLIKTRGQQVTLRCSSQSGHNTVSWYQQALGQGPQFIFQYYREEENGRGNFPPRFSGLQFPNYSSELNVNALELDDSALYLCASSLAGVAGGEQFFGPGTRLTVL.

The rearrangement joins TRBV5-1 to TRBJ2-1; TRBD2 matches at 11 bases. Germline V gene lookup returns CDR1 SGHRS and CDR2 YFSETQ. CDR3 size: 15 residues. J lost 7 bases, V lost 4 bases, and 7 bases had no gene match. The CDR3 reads CASSILAGGGNEQFF. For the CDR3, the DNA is TGCGCCAGCAGCATCCTAGCGGGGGGCGGAAATGAGCAGTTCTTC.

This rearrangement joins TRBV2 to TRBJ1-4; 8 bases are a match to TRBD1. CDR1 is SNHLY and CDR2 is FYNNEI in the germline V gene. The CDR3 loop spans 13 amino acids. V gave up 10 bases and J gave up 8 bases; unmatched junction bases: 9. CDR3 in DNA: TGTGCCACCCAGGGGGCTTTCGAGGAAAAACTGTTTTTT. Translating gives CATQGAFEEKLFF. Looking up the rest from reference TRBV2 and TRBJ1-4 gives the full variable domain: EPEVTQTPSHQVTQMGQEVILRCVPISNHLYFYWYRQILGQKVEFLVSFYNNEISEKSEIFDDQFSVERPDGSNFTLKIRSTKLEDSAMYFCATQGAFEEKLFFGSGTQLSVL.

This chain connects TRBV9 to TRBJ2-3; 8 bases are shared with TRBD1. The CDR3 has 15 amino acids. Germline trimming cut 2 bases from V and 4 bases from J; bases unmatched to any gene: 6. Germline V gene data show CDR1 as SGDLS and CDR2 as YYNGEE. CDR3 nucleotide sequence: TGTGCCAGCAGCGTGACAGGGGATATCCCAGATACGCAGTATTTT. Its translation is CASSVTGDIPDTQYF. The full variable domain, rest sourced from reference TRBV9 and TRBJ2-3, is DSGVTQTPKHLITATGQRVTLRCSPRSGDLSVYWYQQSLDQGLQFLIQYYNGEERAKGNILERFSAQQFPDLHSELNLSSLELGDSALYFCASSVTGDIPDTQYFGPGTRLTVL.

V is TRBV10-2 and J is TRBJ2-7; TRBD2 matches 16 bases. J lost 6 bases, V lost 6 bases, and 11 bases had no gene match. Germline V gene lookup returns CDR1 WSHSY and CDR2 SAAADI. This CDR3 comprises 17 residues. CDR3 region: CASRRSGTSGREGEQYF. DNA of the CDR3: TGCGCCAGCAGAAGATCCGGGACTAGCGGGAGGGAGGGCGAGCAGTACTTC.

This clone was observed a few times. CDR3 sequence: CASSRQGAGTEAFF. The CDR3 DNA sequence: TGTGCCAGCTCACGACAGGGGGCCGGCACTGAAGCTTTCTTT. The chain carries TRBV18 and TRBJ1-1, with TRBD1 matching 10 bases. This CDR3 has 14 amino acids. Germline assignment: CDR1 KGHSH and CDR2 LQKENI. The junction had 3 bases not matched to a gene; V was cut back by 4 bases and J by 4 bases.